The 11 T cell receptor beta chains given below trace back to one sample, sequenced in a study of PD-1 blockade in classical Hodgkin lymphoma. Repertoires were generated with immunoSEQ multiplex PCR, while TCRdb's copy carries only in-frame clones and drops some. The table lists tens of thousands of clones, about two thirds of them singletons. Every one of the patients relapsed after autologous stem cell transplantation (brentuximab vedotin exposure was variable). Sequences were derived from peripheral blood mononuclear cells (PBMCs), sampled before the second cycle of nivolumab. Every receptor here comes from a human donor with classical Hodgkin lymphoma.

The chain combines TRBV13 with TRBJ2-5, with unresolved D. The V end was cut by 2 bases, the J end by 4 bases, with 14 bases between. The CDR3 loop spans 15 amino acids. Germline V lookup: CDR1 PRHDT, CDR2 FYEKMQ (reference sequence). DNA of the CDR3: TGTGCCAGCAGCTTAAGGTTTCTAGTGGGAGAGACCCAGTACTTC. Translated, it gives CASSLRFLVGETQYF.

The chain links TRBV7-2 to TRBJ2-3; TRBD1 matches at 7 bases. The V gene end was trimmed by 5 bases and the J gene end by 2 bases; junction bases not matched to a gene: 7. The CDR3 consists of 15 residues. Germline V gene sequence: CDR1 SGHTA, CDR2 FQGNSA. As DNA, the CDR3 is TGTGCCAGCAGCCCCCGGACAGGTTACACAGATACGCAGTATTTT. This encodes CASSPRTGYTDTQYF.

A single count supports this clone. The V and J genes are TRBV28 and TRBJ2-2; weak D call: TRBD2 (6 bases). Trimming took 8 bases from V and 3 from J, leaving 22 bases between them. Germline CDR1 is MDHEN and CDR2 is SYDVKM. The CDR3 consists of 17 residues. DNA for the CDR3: TGTGCCAGCTCTCATGAGGGGCCCGGGAGAGACACCGGGGAGCTGTTTTTT. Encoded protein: CASSHEGPGRDTGELFF.

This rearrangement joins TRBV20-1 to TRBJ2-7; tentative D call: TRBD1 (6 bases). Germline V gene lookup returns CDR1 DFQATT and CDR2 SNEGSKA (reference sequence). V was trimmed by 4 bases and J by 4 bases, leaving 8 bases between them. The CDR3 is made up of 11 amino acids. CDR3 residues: CSAKQGYEQYF. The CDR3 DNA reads TGCAGTGCTAAGCAGGGGTACGAGCAGTACTTC.

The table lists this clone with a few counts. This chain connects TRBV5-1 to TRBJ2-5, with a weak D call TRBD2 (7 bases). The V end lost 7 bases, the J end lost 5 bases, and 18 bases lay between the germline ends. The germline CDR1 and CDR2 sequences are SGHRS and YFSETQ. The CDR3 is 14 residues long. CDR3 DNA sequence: TGCGCCAGCTTCTCCGGGGGGCTCGGGGAGACCCAGTACTTC. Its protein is CASFSGGLGETQYF.

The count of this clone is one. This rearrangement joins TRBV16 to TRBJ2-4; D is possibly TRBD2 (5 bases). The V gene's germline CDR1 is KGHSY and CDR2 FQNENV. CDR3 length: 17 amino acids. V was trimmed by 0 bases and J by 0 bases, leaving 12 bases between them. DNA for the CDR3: TGTGCCAGCAGCCAATCCCTCGTAGCGCGAGCCAAAAACATTCAGTACTTC. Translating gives CASSQSLVARAKNIQYF.

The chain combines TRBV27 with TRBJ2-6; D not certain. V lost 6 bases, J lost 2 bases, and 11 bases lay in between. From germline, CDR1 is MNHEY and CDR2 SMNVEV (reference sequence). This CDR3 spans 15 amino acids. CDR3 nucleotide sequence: TGTGCCAGCAGAACTACATCGGCTGGGGCCAACGTCCTGACTTTC. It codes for CASRTTSAGANVLTF.

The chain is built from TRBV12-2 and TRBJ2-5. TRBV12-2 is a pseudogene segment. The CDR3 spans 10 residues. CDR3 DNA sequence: TGTGCAAGTCGCCCGAAGGCCCAGTACTTC. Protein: CASRPKAQYF.

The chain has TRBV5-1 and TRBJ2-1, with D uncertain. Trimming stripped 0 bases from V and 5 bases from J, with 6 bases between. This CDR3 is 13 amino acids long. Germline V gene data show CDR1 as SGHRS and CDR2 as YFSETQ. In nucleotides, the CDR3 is TGCGCCAGCAGCTTGGCTCTACACAATGAGCAGTTCTTC. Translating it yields CASSLALHNEQFF.

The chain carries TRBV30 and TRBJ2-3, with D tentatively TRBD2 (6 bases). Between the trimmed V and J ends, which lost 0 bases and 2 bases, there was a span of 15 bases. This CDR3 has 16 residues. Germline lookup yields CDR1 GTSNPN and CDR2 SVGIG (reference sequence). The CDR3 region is CAWSVGLGGITDTQYF. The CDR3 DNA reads TGTGCCTGGAGTGTAGGCCTTGGCGGGATCACAGATACGCAGTATTTT.

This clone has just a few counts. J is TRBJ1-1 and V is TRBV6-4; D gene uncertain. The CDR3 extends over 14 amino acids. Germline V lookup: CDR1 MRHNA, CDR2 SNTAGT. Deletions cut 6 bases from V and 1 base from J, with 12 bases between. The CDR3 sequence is CASRPGPGNTEAFF. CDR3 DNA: TGTGCCAGCAGGCCAGGACCCGGGAACACTGAAGCTTTCTTT.